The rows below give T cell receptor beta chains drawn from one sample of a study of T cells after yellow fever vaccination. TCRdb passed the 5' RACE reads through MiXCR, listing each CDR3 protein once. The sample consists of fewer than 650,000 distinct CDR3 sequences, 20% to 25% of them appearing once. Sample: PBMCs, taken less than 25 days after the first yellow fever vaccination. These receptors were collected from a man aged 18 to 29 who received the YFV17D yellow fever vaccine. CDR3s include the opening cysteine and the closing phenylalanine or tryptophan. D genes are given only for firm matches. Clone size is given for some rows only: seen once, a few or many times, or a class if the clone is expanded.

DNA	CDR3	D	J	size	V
TGCGCCAGCAGCTTATTCGGGGATTACAATGAGCAGTTCTTC	CASSLFGDYNEQFF	.	TRBJ2-1	few	TRBV5-1
TGTGCCAGCAGCTCCCAATCGCGGGGGGGCGGCGGGGAGCTGTTTTTT	CASSSQSRGGGGELFF	TRBD2	TRBJ2-2	many	TRBV5-4
TGCGCCAGCAGTATTCGGTGGACCTACGAGCAGTACTTC	CASSIRWTYEQYF	.	TRBJ2-7	.	TRBV10-2
TGTGCCAGCAGTTTTAGCAGCTCCTACGAGCAGTACTTC	CASSFSSSYEQYF	.	TRBJ2-7	few	TRBV27
TGTGCCAGCAGCCCCCCGTGGGCGGGGGCCGGGGAGCTGTTTTTT	CASSPPWAGAGELFF	TRBD2	TRBJ2-2	.	TRBV7-2
TGTGCTAGCGCATCGGGGACAAACACTGAAGCTTTCTTT	CASASGTNTEAFF	.	TRBJ1-1	few	TRBV12-5
TGCAGTGCTAGGGACGCCGGTCGGGCACAAGCTTTCTTT	CSARDAGRAQAFF	.	TRBJ1-1	.	TRBV20-1
TGTGCCAGCAGCCTAACGGTCGGCAGTTCACCCCTCCACTTT	CASSLTVGSSPLHF	.	TRBJ1-6	few	TRBV7-2
TGTGCCAGCAACAACGGGAATAACTATGGCTACACCTTC	CASNNGNNYGYTF	.	TRBJ1-2	few	TRBV12-3/TRBV12-4
TGCAGTGCTATGAGCAGGTCCTCCTACAATGAGCAGTTCTTC	CSAMSRSSYNEQFF	.	TRBJ2-1	.	TRBV20-1
TGTGCCAGCAGCTTAGGGACAGGGAACCCCTCAGGGGGCTACACCTTC	CASSLGTGNPSGGYTF	TRBD1	TRBJ1-2	few	TRBV7-2
TGTGCCATCCTTCCGGACACCGAAGATACGCAGTATTTT	CAILPDTEDTQYF	.	TRBJ2-3	.	TRBV10-3
TGTGCCAGCATGCAGCGGGGGACCTTTAGCACCACAGATACGCAGTATTTT	CASMQRGTFSTTDTQYF	TRBD2	TRBJ2-3	.	TRBV13
TGTGCCAGCAGCACCGGGACACGCACAGATACGCAGTATTTT	CASSTGTRTDTQYF	.	TRBJ2-3	many	TRBV5-8
TGTGCCAGCAGCCCCGGGACAGGGGTAATGGGCAATGAGCAGTTCTTC	CASSPGTGVMGNEQFF	TRBD1	TRBJ2-1	.	TRBV7-3
TGTGCCAGCAGTTACGGGCCTAGCGGAAACAATGAGCAGTTCTTC	CASSYGPSGNNEQFF	TRBD2	TRBJ2-1	few	TRBV6-5
TGCAGTGCTTCTTCACAGGGGGGTCAGCCCCAGCATTTT	CSASSQGGQPQHF	TRBD1	TRBJ1-5	.	TRBV20-1
TGTGCCAGCAGCTTACTCTCCGGGGAGCAGTTCTTC	CASSLLSGEQFF	.	TRBJ2-1	.	TRBV7-9
TGTGCCAGCAGTTGGGGCTGGGGGGGCAGCCCGAGCACAGATACGCAGTATTTT	CASSWGWGGSPSTDTQYF	.	TRBJ2-3	many	TRBV7-8
TGCGCCAGCAGCCTTAAAGGTGGTCGAAGCAATCAGCCCCAGCATTTT	CASSLKGGRSNQPQHF	.	TRBJ1-5	.	TRBV4-1